This T cell receptor beta chain comes out of a study of blood T cell repertoires in COVID-19. Looking at the study overall: T cells, B-cell-depleted T cells, or PBMCs provided the cDNA or gDNA that served as material.

Trimming left V 1 base short and J 6 bases short, with 3 bases between. CDR1 LGHDT and CDR2 YNNKEL come from the germline V gene (reference sequence). The CDR3 runs to 11 residues. The Seattle patients, enrolled during active infection, were followed longitudinally. In the authors' methods: Amplified reference gene primers provided the basis for estimating nucleated cell counts. Produced via immunoSEQ multiplex PCR; TCRdb's table is partial and in-frame only. The V and J calls and the clone size are those of that table, but D and trimming were determined from the DNA. The table records some 200,000 clones, 75% to 85% of them present only once.

V is TRBV3-1 (or the pseudogene TRBV3-2) and J is TRBJ1-2; D ambiguous. The TCR comes from a woman over 75 with COVID-19, enrolled during active disease. Sequenced sample: peripheral blood. CDR3 region: CASSQGNGYTF. DNA for the CDR3: TGTGCCAGCAGCCAAGGTAATGGCTACACCTTC.